These 12 T cell receptor beta chains were sequenced from one sample in a study of HIV-infected patients and healthy controls. All unsorted peripheral T cells were captured because whole blood was used without fractionation. cDNA was made from around 0.45 ug RNA using alpha and beta constant primers. Separate chain-specific third strand synthesis with multiplexing indices produced the alpha and beta libraries. TCRdb fed the 5' RACE reads into MiXCR, producing one record per CDR3 protein. The table has about 16,000 distinct CDR3 sequences, 9.4% seen once. Sequencing was carried out using blood. The receptors were gathered from an adult in good health.

This clonotype was counted ten times or more. The rearrangement uses TRBV6-4 and TRBJ2-1; TRBD2 aligns across 9 bases. The germline V gene has CDR1 MRHNA and CDR2 SNTAGT. Trimming removed 3 bases from V and 0 bases from J; junction bases left unmatched: 0. CDR3 length equals 15 residues. This CDR3 reads CASSETSGSYNEQFF. The CDR3, as DNA: TGTGCCAGCAGTGAGACTAGCGGCTCCTACAATGAGCAGTTCTTC.

The V and J genes are TRBV5-6 and TRBJ2-3; D not resolved. The CDR3 is made up of 15 amino acids. Between the trimmed V and J ends, which lost 2 bases and 0 bases, there was a span of 10 bases. Looked up from germline, CDR1 is SGHDT and CDR2 is YYEEEE. CDR3 in DNA: TGTGCCAGCAGCTTATCTCCTACTAGCACAGATACGCAGTATTTT. Its protein is CASSLSPTSTDTQYF.

This clonotype was counted at least ten times. V and J are TRBV28 and TRBJ2-7, with D hard to call. Germline V gene data show CDR1 as MDHEN and CDR2 as SYDVKM. This CDR3 has 16 amino acids. V was shortened by 6 bases and J by 3 bases, with 21 bases between the two germline ends. CDR3 bases: TGTGCCAGCAGCCTACCCCCGACCCTCTGGTACTACGAGCAGTACTTC. This codes for CASSLPPTLWYYEQYF.

This clonotype was found many times. The CDR3 spells CASSQDRGGPGYTF. The CDR3, as DNA: TGCGCCAGCAGCCAAGATCGCGGGGGCCCTGGCTACACCTTC. The V gene is TRBV4-1, the J gene TRBJ1-2; a weak D match, TRBD1 (6 bases). This CDR3 comprises 14 residues. V was cut by 0 bases and J by 7 bases, with 12 bases left in between. Germline loops: CDR1 MGHRA, CDR2 YSYEKL.

This clonotype was seen repeatedly, ten times or more. This sequence joins TRBV20-1 and TRBJ2-1, with 9 bases lining up with TRBD2. The CDR3 extends over 13 amino acids. Looked up from germline, CDR1 is DFQATT and CDR2 is SNEGSKA (reference sequence). V was pared by 0 bases and J by 7 bases, with 1 base of the junction left unmatched. The CDR3 region is CSARDLAGNEQFF. CDR3 nucleotides: TGCAGTGCTAGAGATCTAGCGGGGAATGAGCAGTTCTTC.

This clonotype occurred many times. The chain uses TRBV6-1 and TRBJ2-3; unclear D gene. This CDR3 is built from 15 residues. Germline V gene sequence: CDR1 MNHNS, CDR2 SASEGT. Trimming pared 1 base from V and 4 bases from J, leaving 12 bases between. This chain's CDR3 is CASSEGGNPPDTQYF. In DNA, the CDR3 is TGTGCCAGCAGTGAAGGGGGTAACCCACCAGATACGCAGTATTTT.

By share of the sample, this clonotype is medium-sized. This chain joins TRBV6-2 or TRBV6-3 and TRBJ1-5; TRBD1 aligns across 7 bases. J was trimmed by 4 bases and V by 5 bases; bases with no gene match: 2. This CDR3 has 13 residues. Germline V gene data show CDR1 as MNHEY and CDR2 as SVGEGT. DNA for the CDR3: TGTGCCAGCAGTGACAGGGAAAATCAGCCCCAGCATTTT. Translated: CASSDRENQPQHF.

The sample holds many counts of this clonotype. The chain recombines TRBV6-2 or TRBV6-3 with TRBJ1-5; 9 bases fit TRBD1. Germline-derived CDR1 and CDR2 are MNHEY and SVGEGT. This CDR3 has 17 amino acids. V gave up 2 bases and J gave up 6 bases; unmatched junction bases: 11. CDR3 amino acids: CASSYISTGGFAQPQHF. CDR3 nucleotide sequence: TGTGCCAGCAGTTACATTTCGACAGGGGGGTTTGCTCAGCCCCAGCATTTT.

This clonotype was detected many times. The CDR3 sequence: CASSGVPGRGWSTDTQYF. The CDR3, as DNA: TGTGCCAGCAGCGGAGTACCTGGGAGGGGTTGGAGCACAGATACGCAGTATTTT. The chain is built from TRBV5-5 and TRBJ2-3, with 7 bases aligning to TRBD2. Germline assignment: CDR1 SGHKS and CDR2 YYEKEE (reference sequence). The CDR3 consists of 18 residues. J was trimmed by 0 bases and V by 4 bases; bases with no gene match: 14.

The genes are TRBV5-6 and TRBJ1-4; D gene ambiguous. This CDR3 contains 16 residues. Between the trimmed V and J ends, which lost 1 base and 3 bases, there was a span of 13 bases. Germline loops: CDR1 SGHDT, CDR2 YYEEEE. The CDR3 coding sequence is TGTGCCAGCAGCTTGCCCGGACGAGGGCCTAATGAAAAACTGTTTTTT. Protein: CASSLPGRGPNEKLFF.

This clonotype was seen ten or more times. The chain is built from TRBV28 and TRBJ2-1, with TRBD2 identical over 10 bases. From germline, CDR1 is MDHEN and CDR2 SYDVKM. J gave up 7 bases and V 5 bases, and 5 bases lay outside the gene matches. This CDR3 contains 14 residues. CDR3 loop: CASSLLAGENEQFF. DNA for the CDR3: TGTGCCAGCAGTCTTCTAGCGGGAGAGAATGAGCAGTTCTTC.

This clonotype was picked up many times. V and J are TRBV20-1 and TRBJ2-7; 11 nucleotides agree with TRBD1. V gave up 4 bases and J gave up 3 bases; unmatched junction bases: 5. From germline, CDR1 is DFQATT and CDR2 SNEGSKA (reference sequence). The CDR3 runs to 14 residues. CDR3 residues: CSAKKGQGDYEQYV. The CDR3 DNA reads as TGCAGTGCTAAAAAGGGACAGGGGGACTACGAGCAGTACGTC.